Sequencing of this TCR beta chain was carried out in a study of control samples from healthy donors and cancer patients. J gave up 7 bases and V 4 bases, and 6 bases lay outside the gene matches. The CDR3 has 15 amino acids. Germline assignment: CDR1 LNHDA and CDR2 SQIVND (reference sequence). This clone was seen a single time. Some clones are missing from TCRdb's copy, which holds only in-frame ones; the method was immunoSEQ multiplex PCR. The sample consists of approximately 100,000 clones, around 80% of them appearing once. The chain is built from TRBV19 and TRBJ1-6, with 8 bases lining up with TRBD1. Specimen: blood. The receptor was isolated from a man in his sixties in good health. In nucleotides, the CDR3 is TGTGCCAGTAGTAACCGGGACAGGTCCAATTCACCCCTCCACTTT. This gives the protein CASSNRDRSNSPLHF.